This TCR beta chain originates from a study of blood T cells in healthy people across ages. Primers used in a second PCR of roughly 7 to 12 cycles were a sample-barcoded 5' primer and a J-beta primer mix. From each sample, at least 3 million paired-end reads containing CDR3 were obtained. Via MiXCR, TCRdb re-called the 5' RACE reads, giving one row per CDR3 protein. The sample has 890,000 or so distinct CDR3 sequences; around two thirds are singletons. Donors each provided 7.5 to 10 milliliters of peripheral blood. This clonotype was counted between two and nine times. Germline V gene data show CDR1 as LGHNA and CDR2 as YNFKEQ. Trimming removed 1 base at V and 8 bases at J, with 14 bases between. There are 14 residues in the CDR3.

This chain links TRBV4-2 with TRBJ1-2; D possibly corresponds to TRBD1 (5 bases). The sequencing input was blood. The receptor was derived from a young man in good health. Here the CDR3 DNA reads TGTGCCAGCAGCCAAGTTCAGGCCGAGGGGGGCTACACCTTC. Amino acids: CASSQVQAEGGYTF.